A single sample is the source of the 8 T cell receptor beta chains below, sequenced in a study of cytomegalovirus exposure and HLA in healthy donors. The study ran its PCR with 60 Vbeta and 13 Jbeta primers. The method was immunoSEQ multiplex PCR; TCRdb's version includes in-frame clones alone and lacks a portion of them. The sample carries over 150,000 clones, 70% to 90% recorded once. The material sequenced was PBMCs. These receptor sequences come from a woman aged 25 to 39 in good health and CMV-seronegative.

V usage is TRBV15 and J usage is TRBJ2-5; 7 nucleotides align to TRBD1. The ends lost 1 base at V and 3 bases at J; junction bases unmatched: 5. From germline, CDR1 is LNHNV and CDR2 YYDKDF (reference sequence). The CDR3 extends over 15 amino acids. The CDR3 sequence is CATSRGDTGEETQYF. As DNA, the CDR3 is TGTGCCACCAGCAGAGGGGATACAGGGGAAGAGACCCAGTACTTC.

The V call is TRBV5-4, the J call TRBJ2-5; the D gene is possibly TRBD1 (6 bases). The CDR3 has 15 amino acids. Trimming stripped 0 bases from V and 4 bases from J, with 13 bases between. Germline V gives CDR1 SGHNT, CDR2 YYREEE (reference sequence). The CDR3 nucleotides are TGTGCCAGCAGCTTGGCTACTCAGGGGCGAGAGACCCAGTACTTC. This gives the protein CASSLATQGRETQYF.

Concerning this clone: At one boundary the junction diverges from the germline segment, which might be a read error. The rearrangement uses TRBV7-9 and TRBJ2-2; 8 nucleotides match TRBD1. The CDR3 is 16 residues long. Germline CDR1 is SEHNR and CDR2 is FQNEAQ (reference sequence). CDR3 nucleotide sequence: TGTTCCAGCAGCCTGTTGGACAGGGAATCCACCGGGGAGCTGTTTTTT. The encoded protein is CSSSLLDRESTGELFF.

The gene calls are TRBV7-2 and TRBJ2-7, with 10 bases lining up with TRBD1. With 5 bases clipped from V and 6 bases from J, the junction kept 16 bases outside the gene matches. The CDR3 runs to 17 residues. Per the germline V gene, CDR1 is SGHTA and CDR2 is FQGNSA. The CDR3 spells CASSPPGTGVTGVEQYF. Written as DNA, the CDR3 is TGTGCCAGCAGCCCACCCGGGACAGGGGTCACCGGAGTCGAGCAGTACTTC.

This chain links TRBV6-1 with TRBJ2-7; the D gene is possibly TRBD1 (6 bases). The CDR3 sequence is 15 residues long. Germline CDR1 is MNHNS and CDR2 is SASEGT. V shed 1 base and J shed 2 bases, with 12 bases lying between them. For the CDR3, the DNA is TGTGCCAGCAGTGAAGGGCACGGACAGACCTACGAGCAGTACTTC. As protein: CASSEGHGQTYEQYF.

The CDR3: CASSYSGDQPQHF. The CDR3 nucleotides are TGTGCCAGCAGCTATTCAGGGGATCAGCCCCAGCATTTT. The V and J genes are TRBV5-5 and TRBJ1-5; D might be TRBD1 (6 bases). The CDR3 totals 13 residues. The V gene lost 3 bases and the J gene lost 5 bases, with 9 bases spanning the gap. The germline gives CDR1 SGHKS, CDR2 YYEKEE (reference sequence). The full variable domain, completed using reference TRBV5-5 and TRBJ1-5, is DAGVTQSPTHLIKTRGQQVTLRCSPISGHKSVSWYQQVLGQGPQFIFQYYEKEERGRGNFPDRFSARQFPNYSSELNVNALLLGDSALYLCASSYSGDQPQHFGDGTRLSIL.

The chain links TRBV19 to TRBJ2-7; no definite D call. Trimming cost V 3 bases and J 4 bases, with 16 bases left between them. Germline lookup yields CDR1 LNHDA and CDR2 SQIVND (reference sequence). The length of the CDR3 is 15 residues. The CDR3 DNA follows: TGTGCCAGTAGTATGAGTAATCGCGGCTCTTACGAGCAGTACTTC. It codes for CASSMSNRGSYEQYF.

The chain carries TRBV5-8 and TRBJ1-3, with 7 bases aligning to TRBD1. V dropped 1 base and J dropped 0; count of bases not matched to a gene: 7. Germline lookup yields CDR1 SGHTS and CDR2 YDEGEE. This CDR3 comprises 17 residues. Written as DNA, the CDR3 is TGTGCCAGCAGCTTGACGACCGGGACAGACTCTGGAAACACCATATATTTT. It encodes CASSLTTGTDSGNTIYF.